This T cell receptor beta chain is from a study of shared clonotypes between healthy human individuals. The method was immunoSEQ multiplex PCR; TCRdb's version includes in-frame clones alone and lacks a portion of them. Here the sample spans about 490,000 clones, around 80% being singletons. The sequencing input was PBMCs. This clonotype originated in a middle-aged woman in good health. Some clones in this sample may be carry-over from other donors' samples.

The CDR3 is CASNSKATGTTPDADTQYF. The CDR3 DNA sequence: TGTGCCAGCAACTCTAAGGCTACCGGGACTACTCCCGATGCAGATACGCAGTATTTT. The chain is built from TRBV7-9 and TRBJ2-3, with 7 bases fitting TRBD2. The CDR3 is 19 residues long. V lost 7 bases, J lost 4 bases, and 23 bases stayed unmatched. Germline V gene data show CDR1 as SEHNR and CDR2 as FQNEAQ (reference sequence).